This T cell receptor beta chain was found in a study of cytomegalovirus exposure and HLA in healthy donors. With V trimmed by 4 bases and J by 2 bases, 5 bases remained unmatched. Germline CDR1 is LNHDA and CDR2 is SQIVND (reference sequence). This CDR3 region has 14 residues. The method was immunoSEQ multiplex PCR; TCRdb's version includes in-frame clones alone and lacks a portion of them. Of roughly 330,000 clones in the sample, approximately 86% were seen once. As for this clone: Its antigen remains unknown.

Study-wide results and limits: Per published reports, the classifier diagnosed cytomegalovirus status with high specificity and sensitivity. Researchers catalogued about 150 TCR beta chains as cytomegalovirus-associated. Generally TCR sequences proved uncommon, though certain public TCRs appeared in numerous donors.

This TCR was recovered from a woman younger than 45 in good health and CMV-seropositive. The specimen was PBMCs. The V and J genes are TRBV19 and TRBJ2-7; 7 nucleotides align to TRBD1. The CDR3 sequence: CASSKPGTAYEQYF. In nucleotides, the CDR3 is TGTGCCAGTAGTAAACCCGGGACAGCCTACGAGCAGTACTTC.